These T cell receptor beta chains were read from a single sample in a study of T-cell reconstitution after alpha-beta-depleted transplantation in children. TCRdb reanalysed the PCR reads using MiXCR and keeps one entry per CDR3 protein. The repertoire holds a few hundred thousand distinct CDR3 sequences, with under 30% as singletons. Sequencing used PBMCs, obtained before TCRalphabeta/CD19-depleted stem cell transplant. Every receptor here comes from a girl aged 2 to 10 with Fanconi anemia, due to receive a stem cell transplant. CDR3s include the opening cysteine and the closing phenylalanine or tryptophan. The order of the fields is V gene, D gene, clone size, CDR3 length, J gene, CDR3 protein, CDR3 DNA. A D gene is named only where the DNA matches it firmly. Clone sizes are given selectively: once, few, many, or a class where the clone is expanded.

>TRBV14|TRBD2|many|14|TRBJ2-2
CASSAFTSAGELFF
TGTGCCAGCAGCGCGTTCACTAGCGCCGGGGAGCTGTTTTTT
>TRBV20-1|.|few|11|TRBJ2-5
CSAIRQETQYF
TGCAGTGCTATACGCCAAGAGACCCAGTACTTC
>TRBV15|.|.|16|TRBJ2-7
CATSMTQGRGSYEQYF
TGTGCCACCAGCATGACACAGGGGAGGGGCTCCTACGAGCAGTACTTC
>TRBV10-3|TRBD2|.|14|TRBJ2-5
CAIRQTSDEETQYF
TGTGCCATCAGGCAGACTAGCGATGAAGAGACCCAGTACTTC
>TRBV29-1|TRBD1|many|13|TRBJ2-5
CSVVRQGPWAQYF
TGCAGCGTGGTGCGACAGGGTCCTTGGGCCCAGTACTTC
>TRBV7-2|.|many|14|TRBJ1-2
CASSLAGMRDGYTF
TGTGCCAGCAGCTTAGCCGGAATGCGGGATGGCTACACCTTC
>TRBV9|TRBD2|few|14|TRBJ2-7
CASSVVGRDDEQYF
TGTGCCAGCAGCGTAGTAGGGAGGGATGACGAGCAGTACTTC
>TRBV29-1|TRBD1|few|13|TRBJ2-7
CSAGGQGAYEQYF
TGCAGCGCTGGGGGACAGGGCGCCTACGAGCAGTACTTC
>TRBV29-1|TRBD1|many|13|TRBJ2-1
CSVGDRGNNEQFF
TGCAGCGTTGGGGACAGGGGGAACAATGAGCAGTTCTTC
>TRBV5-1|TRBD1|.|13|TRBJ2-3
CASKAEDRATQYF
TGCGCCAGCAAGGCAGAGGACAGGGCAACGCAGTATTTT
>TRBV5-1|TRBD2|many|14|TRBJ2-3
CASSLEVGGDTQYF
TGCGCCAGCAGCTTGGAGGTCGGGGGGGATACGCAGTATTTT
>TRBV12-3/TRBV12-4|TRBD2|many|19|TRBJ2-3
CASSLRLAGSMRRTDTQYF
TGTGCCAGCAGTTTAAGGTTAGCGGGATCGATGCGTCGGACAGATACGCAGTATTTT
>TRBV9|.|many|13|TRBJ2-7
CASSLDLSYEQYF
TGTGCCAGCAGCTTAGACCTTTCCTACGAGCAGTACTTC
>TRBV20-1|TRBD1|.|19|TRBJ2-5
CSARDQQDRGLRPQETQYF
TGCAGTGCTAGAGATCAACAGGACAGGGGGCTGAGGCCTCAAGAGACCCAGTACTTC
>TRBV11-2|.|.|15|TRBJ2-5
CASSLGWGPQETQYF
TGTGCCAGCAGCTTAGGATGGGGCCCTCAAGAGACCCAGTACTTC
>TRBV30|.|many|13|TRBJ2-1
CAWSYGLRNEQFF
TGTGCCTGGAGTTACGGACTTCGGAATGAGCAGTTCTTC
>TRBV5-1|TRBD1|.|19|TRBJ1-1
CASSSLLQGAKRRNTEAFF
TGCGCCAGCAGCTCACTTCTACAGGGGGCCAAACGACGTAACACTGAAGCTTTCTTT